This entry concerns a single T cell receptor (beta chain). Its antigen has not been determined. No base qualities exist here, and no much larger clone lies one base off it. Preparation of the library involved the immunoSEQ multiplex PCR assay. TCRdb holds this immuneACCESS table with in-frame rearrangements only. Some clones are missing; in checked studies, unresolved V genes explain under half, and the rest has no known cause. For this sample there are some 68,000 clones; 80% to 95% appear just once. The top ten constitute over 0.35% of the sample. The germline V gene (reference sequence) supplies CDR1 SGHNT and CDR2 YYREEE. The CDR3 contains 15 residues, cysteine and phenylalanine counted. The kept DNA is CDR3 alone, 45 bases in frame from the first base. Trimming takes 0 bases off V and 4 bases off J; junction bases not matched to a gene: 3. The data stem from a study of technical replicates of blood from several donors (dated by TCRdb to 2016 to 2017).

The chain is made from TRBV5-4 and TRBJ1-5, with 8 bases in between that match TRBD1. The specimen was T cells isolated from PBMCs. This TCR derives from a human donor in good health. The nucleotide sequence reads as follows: TGTGCCAGCAGCTTGGGGACAGGGAATAATCAGCCCCAGCATTTT. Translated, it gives CASSLGTGNNQPQHF. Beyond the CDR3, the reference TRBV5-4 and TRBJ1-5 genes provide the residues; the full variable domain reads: ETGVTQSPTHLIKTRGQQVTLRCSSQSGHNTVSWYQQALGQGPQFIFQYYREEENGRGNFPPRFSGLQFPNYSSELNVNALELDDSALYLCASSLGTGNNQPQHFGDGTRLSIL.